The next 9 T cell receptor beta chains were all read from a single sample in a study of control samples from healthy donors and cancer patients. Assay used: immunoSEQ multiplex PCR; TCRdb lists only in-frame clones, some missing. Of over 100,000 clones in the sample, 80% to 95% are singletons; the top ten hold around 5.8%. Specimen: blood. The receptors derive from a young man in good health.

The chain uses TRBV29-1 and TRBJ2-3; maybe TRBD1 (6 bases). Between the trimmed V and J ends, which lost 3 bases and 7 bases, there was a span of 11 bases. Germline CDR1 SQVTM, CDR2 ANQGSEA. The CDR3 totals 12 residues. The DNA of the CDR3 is TGCAGCGTTGATTCCGGGACACATACGCAGTATTTT. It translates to CSVDSGTHTQYF.

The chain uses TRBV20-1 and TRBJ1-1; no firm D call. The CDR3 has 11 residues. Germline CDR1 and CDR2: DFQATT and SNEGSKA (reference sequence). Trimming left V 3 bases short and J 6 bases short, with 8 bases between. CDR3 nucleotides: TGCAGTGCTAGTATCTGGCCTGAAGCTTTCTTT. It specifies CSASIWPEAFF.

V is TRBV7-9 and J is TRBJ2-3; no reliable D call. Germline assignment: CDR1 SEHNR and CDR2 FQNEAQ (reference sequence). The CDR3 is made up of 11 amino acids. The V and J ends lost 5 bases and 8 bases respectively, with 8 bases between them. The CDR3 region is CASSPQATQYF. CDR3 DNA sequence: TGTGCCAGCAGCCCCCAGGCTACGCAGTATTTT. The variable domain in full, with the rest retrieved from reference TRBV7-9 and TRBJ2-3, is DTGVSQNPRHKITKRGQNVTFRCDPISEHNRLYWYRQTLGQGPEFLTYFQNEAQLEKSRLLSDRFSAERPKGSFSTLEIQRTEQGDSAMYLCASSPQATQYFGPGTRLTVL.

CDR3 loop: CASGRDGGSEKLFF. CDR3 in DNA: TGTGCCAGCGGCCGGGACGGAGGATCTGAAAAACTGTTTTTT. V gene TRBV6-6 combines with J gene TRBJ1-4, with a weak D call TRBD1 (5 bases). Trimming took 8 bases from V and 7 from J, leaving 17 bases between them. The CDR3 is 14 amino acids. From germline, CDR1 is MNHNY and CDR2 SVGAGI (reference sequence).

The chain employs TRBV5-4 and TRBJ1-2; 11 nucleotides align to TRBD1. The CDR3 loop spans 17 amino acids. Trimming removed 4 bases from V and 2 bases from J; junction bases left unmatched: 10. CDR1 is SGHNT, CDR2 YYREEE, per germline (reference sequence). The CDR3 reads CASSKDRGHSTNYGYTF. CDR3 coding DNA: TGTGCCAGCAGCAAGGACAGGGGGCACTCCACCAACTATGGCTACACCTTC. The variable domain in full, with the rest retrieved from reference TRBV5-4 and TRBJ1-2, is ETGVTQSPTHLIKTRGQQVTLRCSSQSGHNTVSWYQQALGQGPQFIFQYYREEENGRGNFPPRFSGLQFPNYSSELNVNALELDDSALYLCASSKDRGHSTNYGYTFGSGTRLTVV.

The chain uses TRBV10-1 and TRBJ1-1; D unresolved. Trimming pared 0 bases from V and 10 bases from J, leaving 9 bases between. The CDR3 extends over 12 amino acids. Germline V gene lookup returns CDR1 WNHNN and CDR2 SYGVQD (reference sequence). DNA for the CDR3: TGCGCCAGCAGTGAGTCGAATCTCCCAGCTTTCTTT. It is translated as CASSESNLPAFF.

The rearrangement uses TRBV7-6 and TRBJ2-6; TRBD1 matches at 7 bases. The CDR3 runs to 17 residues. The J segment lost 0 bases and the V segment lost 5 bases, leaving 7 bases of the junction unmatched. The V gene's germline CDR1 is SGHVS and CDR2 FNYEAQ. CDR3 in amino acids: CASSLRDRVSGANVLTF. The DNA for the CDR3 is TGTGCCAGCAGCCTCCGGGACAGAGTCTCTGGGGCCAACGTCCTGACTTTC.

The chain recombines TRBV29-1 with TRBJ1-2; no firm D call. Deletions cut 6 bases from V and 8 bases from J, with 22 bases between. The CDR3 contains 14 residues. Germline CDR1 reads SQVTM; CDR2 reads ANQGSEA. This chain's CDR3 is CSVASGRRMLGYTF. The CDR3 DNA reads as TGCAGCGTCGCTTCTGGACGAAGGATGCTAGGCTACACCTTC.

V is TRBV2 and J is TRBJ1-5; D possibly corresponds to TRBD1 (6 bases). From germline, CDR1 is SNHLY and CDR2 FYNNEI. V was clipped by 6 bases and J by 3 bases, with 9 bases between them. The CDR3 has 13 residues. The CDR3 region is CASSGTNNQPQHF. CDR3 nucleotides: TGTGCCAGCAGCGGGACAAACAATCAGCCCCAGCATTTT.